These T cell receptor beta chains were read from a single sample in a study of cytomegalovirus exposure and HLA in healthy donors. Measured with immunoSEQ multiplex PCR; TCRdb has only the in-frame clones, and not every one. The sample includes about 130,000 clones, roughly a tenth of them seen just once. Sequenced sample: PBMCs. The receptor source for this set is a young woman in good health and CMV-seropositive. Each CDR3 is given with its conserved first and last residue. Fields, in order: J gene, D gene, clone size, V gene, CDR3 length, CDR3 protein, CDR3 DNA. The D gene is left open where the match is weak. The size entry is marked missing in some rows and otherwise reads once, few, many or a size class.

TRBJ2-3,TRBD1,few,TRBV11-3,16,CASSLGTVSFTDTQYF,TGTGCCAGCAGCCTGGGGACAGTGAGTTTTACAGATACGCAGTATTTT
TRBJ2-3,NA,NA,TRBV2,14,CASTLAESTDTQYF,TGTGCCAGCACGTTAGCGGAAAGCACAGATACGCAGTATTTT
TRBJ1-2,TRBD1,few,TRBV6-1,15,CASTPGTVSNYGYTF,TGTGCCAGCACCCCGGGGACAGTTTCTAACTATGGCTACACCTTC
TRBJ2-7,NA,NA,TRBV4-1,18,CASSQVDFLPGSAYEQYF,TGCGCCAGCAGCCAAGTTGATTTTCTTCCAGGGTCCGCCTACGAGCAGTACTTC
TRBJ2-3,NA,few,TRBV5-4,15,CASTTGGGTTDTQYF,TGTGCCAGCACGACCGGAGGCGGAACCACAGATACGCAGTATTTT
TRBJ2-5,NA,few,TRBV5-6,17,CASTLLGGTGIQETQYF,TGTGCCAGCACCCTCTTGGGGGGGACAGGTATCCAAGAGACCCAGTACTTC
TRBJ2-7,TRBD2,NA,TRBV2,13,CASQWTSSYEQYF,TGTGCCAGCCAATGGACTAGCTCCTACGAGCAGTACTTC
TRBJ1-5,TRBD1,few,TRBV30,14,CAWGQGGTNQPQHF,TGTGCCTGGGGACAGGGGGGAACCAATCAGCCCCAGCATTTT
TRBJ2-5,TRBD2,NA,TRBV5-1,17,CASSLELAGGAGETQYF,TGCGCCAGCAGCTTGGAACTAGCGGGAGGTGCTGGGGAGACCCAGTACTTC
TRBJ2-7,TRBD1,few,TRBV13,14,CASSHAGTGTEQYF,TGTGCCAGCAGCCATGCCGGGACAGGGACCGAGCAGTACTTC
TRBJ1-2,NA,few,TRBV27,13,CASSYTANYGYTF,TGTGCCAGCAGTTACACAGCTAACTATGGCTACACCTTC
TRBJ1-5,NA,few,TRBV28,14,CASTKGGGGFPQHF,TGTGCCAGCACCAAGGGCGGGGGTGGTTTTCCCCAGCATTTT
TRBJ1-2,NA,few,TRBV9,15,CASSVPRGGIPGYTF,TGTGCCAGCAGCGTGCCGCGAGGGGGTATCCCTGGCTACACCTTC
TRBJ2-3,TRBD2,NA,TRBV30,14,CAWSVGGSADTQYF,TGTGCCTGGAGTGTAGGCGGGAGTGCAGATACGCAGTATTTT
TRBJ2-1,NA,NA,TRBV9,15,CASSVARGPNNEQFF,TGTGCCAGCAGCGTAGCAAGGGGCCCAAACAATGAGCAGTTCTTC
TRBJ1-1,TRBD1,few,TRBV11-3,15,CASSLAGGIKTEAFF,TGTGCCAGCAGCTTAGCAGGGGGCATAAAGACTGAAGCTTTCTTT